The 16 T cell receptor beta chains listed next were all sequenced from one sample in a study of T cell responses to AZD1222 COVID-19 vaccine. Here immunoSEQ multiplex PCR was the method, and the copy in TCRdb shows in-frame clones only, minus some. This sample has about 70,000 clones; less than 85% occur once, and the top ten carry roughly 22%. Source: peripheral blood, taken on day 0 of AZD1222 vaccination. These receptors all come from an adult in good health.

DNA for the CDR3: TGCGCCAGCAGCTTGATTGCCAGGGGGGGTACTGAAGCTTTCTTT. This encodes CASSLIARGGTEAFF. The chain carries TRBV5-1 and TRBJ1-1; 7 bases match TRBD1. The CDR3 extends over 15 amino acids. J lost 5 bases, V lost 1 base, and 8 bases had no gene match. Germline V CDR1 and CDR2: SGHRS, YFSETQ. The whole variable domain, filled in from reference TRBV5-1 and TRBJ1-1, reads KAGVTQTPRYLIKTRGQQVTLSCSPISGHRSVSWYQQTPGQGLQFLFEYFSETQRNKGNFPGRFSGRQFSNSRSEMNVSTLELGDSALYLCASSLIARGGTEAFFGQGTRLTVV.

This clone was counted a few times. The CDR3 protein is CASSLRDGHIHEQYF. For the CDR3, the DNA is TGTGCCAGCAGTTTACGGGACGGGCATATTCACGAGCAGTACTTC. The V and J genes are TRBV7-2 and TRBJ2-7, with D possibly called TRBD1 or TRBD2 (5 bases each). Germline V gene data show CDR1 as SGHTA and CDR2 as FQGNSA. Trimming took 6 bases from V and 5 from J, leaving 20 bases between them. The CDR3 spans 15 residues. Full variable domain (outside the CDR3, taken from reference TRBV7-2 and TRBJ2-7): GAGVSQSPSNKVTEKGKDVELRCDPISGHTALYWYRQSLGQGLEFLIYFQGNSAPDKSGLPSDRFSAERTGGSVSTLTIQRTQQEDSAVYLCASSLRDGHIHEQYFGPGTRLTVT.

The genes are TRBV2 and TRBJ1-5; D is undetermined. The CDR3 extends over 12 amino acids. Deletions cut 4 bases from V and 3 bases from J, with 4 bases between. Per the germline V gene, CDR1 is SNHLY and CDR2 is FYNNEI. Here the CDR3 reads CASSAVNQPQHF. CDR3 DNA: TGTGCCAGCAGTGCCGTCAATCAGCCCCAGCATTTT.

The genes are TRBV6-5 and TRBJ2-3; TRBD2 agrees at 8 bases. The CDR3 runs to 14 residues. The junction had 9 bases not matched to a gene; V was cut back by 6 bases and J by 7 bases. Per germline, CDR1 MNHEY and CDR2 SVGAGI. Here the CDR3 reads CASSLGTSKYTQYF. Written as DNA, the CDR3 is TGTGCCAGCAGCCTCGGGACTAGTAAATATACGCAGTATTTT.

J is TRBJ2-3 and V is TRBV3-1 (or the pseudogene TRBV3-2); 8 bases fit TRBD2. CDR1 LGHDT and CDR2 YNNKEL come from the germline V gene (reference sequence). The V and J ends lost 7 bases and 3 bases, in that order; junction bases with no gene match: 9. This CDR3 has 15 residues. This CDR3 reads CASTDTSGLTDTQYF. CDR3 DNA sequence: TGTGCCAGCACCGATACTAGCGGCTTGACAGATACGCAGTATTTT.

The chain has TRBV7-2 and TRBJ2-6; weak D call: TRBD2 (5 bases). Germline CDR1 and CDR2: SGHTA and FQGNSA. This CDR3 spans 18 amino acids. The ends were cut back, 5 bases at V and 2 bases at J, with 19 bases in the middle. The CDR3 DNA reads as TGTGCCAGCAGCCCACCAGGCCCGGGGTCGACTGGGGCCAACGTCCTGACTTTC. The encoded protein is CASSPPGPGSTGANVLTF.

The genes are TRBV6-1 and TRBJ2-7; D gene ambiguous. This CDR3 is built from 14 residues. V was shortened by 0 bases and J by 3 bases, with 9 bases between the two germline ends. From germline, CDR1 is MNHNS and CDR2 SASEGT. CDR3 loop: CASSEALSVYEQYF. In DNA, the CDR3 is TGTGCCAGCAGTGAAGCGCTATCGGTCTACGAGCAGTACTTC.

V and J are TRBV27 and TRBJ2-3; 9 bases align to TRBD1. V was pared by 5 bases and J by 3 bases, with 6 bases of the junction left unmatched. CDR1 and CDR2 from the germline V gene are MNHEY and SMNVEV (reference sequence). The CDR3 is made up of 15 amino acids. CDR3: CASSPRTGVTDTQYF. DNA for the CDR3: TGTGCCAGCAGTCCCCGGACAGGGGTAACAGATACGCAGTATTTT.

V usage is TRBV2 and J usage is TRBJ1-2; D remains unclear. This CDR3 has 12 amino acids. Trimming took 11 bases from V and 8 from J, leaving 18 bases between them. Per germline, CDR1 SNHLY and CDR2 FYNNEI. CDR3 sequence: CALRVPPIGYTF. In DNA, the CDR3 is TGTGCCTTACGGGTCCCCCCCATCGGCTACACCTTC.

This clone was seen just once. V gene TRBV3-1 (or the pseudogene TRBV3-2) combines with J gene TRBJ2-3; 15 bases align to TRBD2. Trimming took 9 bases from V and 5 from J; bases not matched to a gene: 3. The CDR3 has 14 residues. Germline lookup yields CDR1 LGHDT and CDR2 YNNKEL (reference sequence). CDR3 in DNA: TGTGCCAGTGGACTAGCGGGAGGGAGAGATACGCAGTATTTT. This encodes CASGLAGGRDTQYF.

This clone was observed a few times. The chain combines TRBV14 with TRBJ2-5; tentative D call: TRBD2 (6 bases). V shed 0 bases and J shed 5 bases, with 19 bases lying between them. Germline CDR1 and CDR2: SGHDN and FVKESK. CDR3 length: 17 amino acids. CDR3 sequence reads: CASSQDRSREPRETQYF. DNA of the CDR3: TGTGCCAGCAGCCAAGATAGGAGCCGGGAGCCCCGGGAGACCCAGTACTTC.

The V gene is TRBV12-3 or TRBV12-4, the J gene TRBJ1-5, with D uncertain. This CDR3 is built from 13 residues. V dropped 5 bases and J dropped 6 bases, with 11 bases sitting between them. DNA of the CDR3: TGTGCCAGCAGTCAGCAGGCGGTTCAGCCCCAGCATTTT. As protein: CASSQQAVQPQHF.

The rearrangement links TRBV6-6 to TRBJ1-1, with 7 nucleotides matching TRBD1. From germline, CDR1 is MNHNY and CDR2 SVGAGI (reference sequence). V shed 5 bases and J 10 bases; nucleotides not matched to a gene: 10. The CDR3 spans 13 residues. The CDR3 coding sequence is TGTGCCAGCAGTCCCCCGGGACAGCCGGCAGCTTTCTTT. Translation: CASSPPGQPAAFF.

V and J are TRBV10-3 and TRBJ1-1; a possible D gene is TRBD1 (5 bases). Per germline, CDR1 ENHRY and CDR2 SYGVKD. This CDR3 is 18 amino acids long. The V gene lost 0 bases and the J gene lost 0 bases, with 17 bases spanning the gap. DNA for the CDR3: TGTGCCATCAGTGAGTCGACCAATATACAGGTAATGAACACTGAAGCTTTCTTT. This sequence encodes CAISESTNIQVMNTEAFF.

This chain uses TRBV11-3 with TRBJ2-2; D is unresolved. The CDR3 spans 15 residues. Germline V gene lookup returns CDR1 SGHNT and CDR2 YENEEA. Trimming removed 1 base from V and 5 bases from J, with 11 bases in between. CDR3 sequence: CASSLGVLGTGELFF. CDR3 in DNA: TGTGCCAGCAGCTTAGGCGTTCTGGGTACCGGGGAGCTGTTTTTT.

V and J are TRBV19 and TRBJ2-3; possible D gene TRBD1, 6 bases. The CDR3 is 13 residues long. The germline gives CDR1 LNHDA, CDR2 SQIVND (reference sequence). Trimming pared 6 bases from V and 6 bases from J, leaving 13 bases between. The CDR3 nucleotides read TGTGCCAGTAGGTCGACAGGTAGTGATACGCAGTATTTT. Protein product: CASRSTGSDTQYF. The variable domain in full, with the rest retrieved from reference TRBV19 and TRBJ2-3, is DGGITQSPKYLFRKEGQNVTLSCEQNLNHDAMYWYRQDPGQGLRLIYYSQIVNDFQKGDIAEGYSVSREKKESFPLTVTSAQKNPTAFYLCASRSTGSDTQYFGPGTRLTVL.